This T cell receptor beta chain originates from a study of neoadjuvant nivolumab and ipilimumab in lung cancer. The ends lost 2 bases at V and 4 bases at J; junction bases unmatched: 16. Germline CDR1 MGHRA, CDR2 YSYEKL. CDR3 length: 18 amino acids. In regard to this clone: Its antigen is not known.

Libraries were prepared by immunoSEQ multiplex PCR; TCRdb keeps only in-frame clonotypes and omits some of them. Of some 50,000 clones in the sample, around nine tenths were seen once. The study, taken as a whole, reports: TCR clonality did not significantly correlate with pathologic tumor regression. Only two of four nivolumab-treated tumors gained richness and clonality by surgery.

The rearrangement links TRBV4-1 to TRBJ2-5; 7 positions agree with TRBD1. The sample here was blood, taken before neoadjuvant nivolumab, alone or with ipilimumab. This receptor was taken from an adult with non-small cell lung cancer. Some clones in this sample may be carry-over from other donors' samples. As DNA, the CDR3 is TGCGCCAGCAGCCAACCTCCTCGACAGGGCGGTAGTAGAGAGACCCAGTACTTC. Translated: CASSQPPRQGGSRETQYF.